This T cell receptor (beta chain) was sequenced in a study of T cells in Graves' hyperthyroidism and ophthalmopathy. This clonotype has ten or more counts. Patients aged 18 to 65 had newly diagnosed hyperthyroidism lasting under 2 months. There were TCR beta CDR3 regions amplified from RNA transcripts. The HTBI primer set served for first-round RT-PCR of the TCR CDR3. TCRdb used MiXCR to reprocess the multiplex PCR reads, holding one entry per CDR3 protein. Of some 800,000 distinct CDR3 sequences in the sample, around 38% were seen once. Deletions cut 3 bases from V and 6 bases from J, with 12 bases between. The CDR3 spans 14 residues. CDR1 and CDR2 (germline): MGHDK, SYGVNS.

This rearrangement joins TRBV25-1 to TRBJ1-3; possible D gene TRBD1, 6 bases. The clonotype was recovered from a man aged 18 to 30 with Graves' hyperthyroidism. Sequencing was done on a sample of blood. The CDR3 reads CASSEGRGENTIYF. CDR3 bases: TGTGCCAGCAGTGAGGGCAGGGGCGAAAACACCATATATTTT.